One sample yielded the 20 T cell receptor beta chains listed below, sequenced in a study of immune cell composition in non-small cell lung cancer. Measured with immunoSEQ multiplex PCR; TCRdb has only the in-frame clones, and not every one. Of over a thousand clones detected, 88% appear once; the ten largest clones hold almost 4%. Sequenced: lung tumor tissue. These receptor sequences come from a human donor with non-small cell lung cancer.

The chain uses TRBV5-6 and TRBJ2-7; 11 bases agree with TRBD2. This CDR3 is 15 amino acids long. V shed 5 bases, J shed 11 bases, and the junction held 15 bases outside the gene matches. Germline CDR1 reads SGHDT; CDR2 reads YYEEEE. This CDR3 is CASRTSGTSGVYEYF. The CDR3 DNA reads as TGTGCCAGCAGAACCTCCGGGACTAGCGGCGTGTATGAGTACTTC.

This chain connects TRBV5-1 to TRBJ2-5; TRBD2 is a possible D gene (5 bases). The CDR3 runs 13 residues. The V gene lost 2 bases and the J gene lost 4 bases, with 9 bases spanning the gap. Germline CDR1 and CDR2: SGHRS and YFSETQ. CDR3 protein: CASSFRETETQYF. CDR3 in DNA: TGCGCCAGCAGCTTTAGGGAGACAGAGACCCAGTACTTC.

The rearrangement joins TRBV6-5 to TRBJ1-2, with TRBD1 matching 8 bases. J lost 2 bases, V lost 5 bases, and 7 bases had no gene match. Germline loops: CDR1 MNHEY, CDR2 SVGAGI. The CDR3 covers 15 residues. The CDR3 loop is CASSLTTGENYGYTF. The DNA of the CDR3 is TGTGCCAGCAGTCTTACGACAGGGGAGAACTATGGCTACACCTTC.

This clone showed up just once. This chain uses TRBV19 with TRBJ1-2; perhaps TRBD1 as D (5 bases). This CDR3 region has 17 residues. The V gene lost 6 bases and the J gene lost 4 bases, with 24 bases spanning the gap. Germline V gene lookup returns CDR1 LNHDA and CDR2 SQIVND (reference sequence). CDR3 region: CASRGVLRGAGFYGYTF. CDR3 DNA sequence: TGTGCCAGTAGGGGAGTTTTGAGAGGGGCGGGGTTCTATGGCTACACCTTC.

The J gene is TRBJ2-1, the V gene TRBV11-3; maybe TRBD2 (5 bases). Trimming removed 3 bases from V and 6 bases from J, with 9 bases in between. The CDR3 runs to 13 residues. Looked up from germline, CDR1 is SGHNT and CDR2 is YENEEA. CDR3 amino acids: CASSFTSLNEQFF. The CDR3 nucleotides read TGTGCCAGCAGCTTTACTAGTCTCAATGAGCAGTTCTTC. Supplemented by reference TRBV11-3 and TRBJ2-1, the full variable domain reads EAGVVQSPRYKIIEKKQPVAFWCNPISGHNTLYWYLQNLGQGPELLIRYENEEAVDDSQLPKDRFSAERLKGVDSTLKIQPAELGDSAVYLCASSFTSLNEQFFGPGTRLTVL.

J is TRBJ2-2 and V is TRBV12-5; D might be TRBD1 (7 bases). Trimming took off 4 bases at V and 8 bases at J, with 11 bases between the two ends. CDR1 is LGHNT, CDR2 FRNRAP, per germline. The CDR3 runs to 13 residues. The DNA for the CDR3 is TGTGCTAGTGGTTCCCAGGGGGGAGGGGAGCTGTTTTTT. Its protein is CASGSQGGGELFF. The whole variable domain, filled in from reference TRBV12-5 and TRBJ2-2, reads DARVTQTPRHKVTEMGQEVTMRCQPILGHNTVFWYRQTMMQGLELLAYFRNRAPLDDSGMPKDRFSAEMPDATLATLKIQPSEPRDSAVYFCASGSQGGGELFFGEGSRLTVL.

This clone appeared once. This chain links TRBV9 with TRBJ1-4; D unclear. The CDR3 contains 14 residues. The V end lost 0 bases, the J end lost 7 bases, and 10 bases lay between the germline ends. The germline gives CDR1 SGDLS, CDR2 YYNGEE. The CDR3 coding sequence is TGTGCCAGCAGCGTAGAAGGGAGCGGTGAAAAACTGTTTTTT. This encodes CASSVEGSGEKLFF.

The chain links TRBV28 to TRBJ1-2, with D possibly being TRBD1 (6 bases). CDR1 MDHEN and CDR2 SYDVKM come from the germline V gene. V was pared by 8 bases and J by 4 bases, with 23 bases between. The CDR3 runs 16 residues. The CDR3 sequence: CASHLSGRRGTYGYTF. As DNA, the CDR3 is TGTGCCAGCCATCTGTCGGGTAGAAGGGGGACCTATGGCTACACCTTC.

CDR3 sequence: CSVESRNTIYF. DNA of the CDR3: TGCAGCGTTGAAAGCAGAAACACCATATATTTT. The chain employs TRBV29-1 and TRBJ1-3; D remains unclear. The germline gives CDR1 SQVTM, CDR2 ANQGSEA. The CDR3 has 11 amino acids. V lost 2 bases to trimming and J lost 5 bases, with 4 bases between them.

J is TRBJ2-5 and V is TRBV19, with D unresolved. Germline V lookup: CDR1 LNHDA, CDR2 SQIVND (reference sequence). Trimming cost V 7 bases and J 6 bases, with 12 bases left between them. The CDR3 consists of 12 residues. Here the CDR3 DNA reads TGTGCCAGTAATTTTTTGCGGCAGACCCAGTACTTC. The encoded protein is CASNFLRQTQYF.

The chain employs TRBV2 and TRBJ2-1; 11 bases are a match to TRBD2. CDR3 size: 16 residues. V lost 6 bases, J lost 8 bases, and 12 bases stayed unmatched. Germline CDR1 reads SNHLY; CDR2 reads FYNNEI. The CDR3 protein is CASRRYPGLADDEQFF. The CDR3 DNA reads as TGTGCCAGCAGGAGATACCCGGGACTAGCGGATGATGAGCAGTTCTTC.

J is TRBJ1-5 and V is TRBV19, with D uncertain. Trimming took off 0 bases at V and 0 bases at J, with 9 bases between the two ends. Per germline, CDR1 LNHDA and CDR2 SQIVND (reference sequence). This CDR3 is 16 amino acids long. The CDR3 region is CASSIELYNSNQPQHF. CDR3 bases: TGTGCCAGTAGTATAGAACTCTATAATAGCAATCAGCCCCAGCATTTT.

This clone has a single count. This chain links TRBV6-5 with TRBJ1-1; D may be TRBD1 (5 bases). V lost 1 base, J lost 6 bases, and 18 bases lay in between. CDR1 is MNHEY, CDR2 SVGAGI, per germline. CDR3 length equals 16 residues. CDR3 DNA: TGTGCCAGCAGTTACTTACCCGGGTCCCGGGGGGCTGAAGCTTTCTTT. This encodes CASSYLPGSRGAEAFF.

This chain links TRBV7-3 with TRBJ2-3; weak D call: TRBD1 (5 bases). Germline loops: CDR1 SGHTA, CDR2 FQGTGA. V gave up 2 bases and J gave up 4 bases, with 7 bases separating them. The CDR3 has 13 residues. The CDR3 is CASSLQGPDTQYF. CDR3 DNA sequence: TGTGCCAGCAGCTTACAGGGCCCAGATACGCAGTATTTT.

This sequence joins TRBV19 and TRBJ1-5, with TRBD1 matching 10 bases. Germline V gives CDR1 LNHDA, CDR2 SQIVND (reference sequence). J lost 5 bases, V lost 5 bases, and 6 bases had no gene match. The CDR3 length is 15 residues. CDR3 bases: TGTGCCAGTAGTGCCCAGACAGGGGGCCATCAGCCCCAGCATTTT. It translates to CASSAQTGGHQPQHF.

The rearrangement links TRBV5-8 to TRBJ2-3; perhaps TRBD2 as D (5 bases). V lost 3 bases and J 0 bases, leaving 11 bases between the germline ends. The CDR3 totals 15 residues. Germline assignment: CDR1 SGHTS and CDR2 YDEGEE. CDR3 sequence reads: CASSYFRTSTDTQYF. The CDR3 DNA reads as TGTGCCAGCAGCTACTTCCGGACTAGCACAGATACGCAGTATTTT.

This clone is classed as large (0.1 to 1%). V usage is TRBV28 and J usage is TRBJ2-7, with 9 nucleotides matching TRBD2. Germline V gene data show CDR1 as MDHEN and CDR2 as SYDVKM. Trimming took 2 bases from V and 2 from J; bases not matched to a gene: 4. The CDR3 has 15 residues. Here the CDR3 DNA reads TGTGCCAGCAGTTTAGCAGCGGGGGGCACCTACGAGCAGTACTTC. Encoded protein: CASSLAAGGTYEQYF.

This rearrangement joins TRBV5-1 to TRBJ1-1, with D perhaps TRBD1 (5 bases). The CDR3 has 13 residues. Trimming removed 0 bases from V and 10 bases from J, with 13 bases in between. Germline V gives CDR1 SGHRS, CDR2 YFSETQ. As DNA, the CDR3 is TGCGCCAGCAGCTTGGAATTAGGGGATCGAGCTTTCTTT. Its translation is CASSLELGDRAFF.

This clone was observed a few times. The J gene is TRBJ2-7, the V gene TRBV6-1, with TRBD1 as a possible D gene (5 bases). The CDR3 runs 15 residues. Germline V gene lookup returns CDR1 MNHNS and CDR2 SASEGT. Trimming stripped 4 bases from V and 2 bases from J, with 15 bases between. The CDR3 loop reads CASSVRQGTAYEQYF. CDR3 nucleotide sequence: TGTGCCAGCAGTGTTAGGCAGGGCACAGCCTACGAGCAGTACTTC.

The chain joins TRBV6-1 to TRBJ1-2; D unclear. The CDR3 is 17 residues long. The ends were cut back, 0 bases at V and 0 bases at J, with 14 bases in the middle. The germline gives CDR1 MNHNS, CDR2 SASEGT. CDR3 nucleotide sequence: TGTGCCAGCAGTGAAGCCCGGCGGGATCGAGCTAACTATGGCTACACCTTC. This encodes CASSEARRDRANYGYTF.